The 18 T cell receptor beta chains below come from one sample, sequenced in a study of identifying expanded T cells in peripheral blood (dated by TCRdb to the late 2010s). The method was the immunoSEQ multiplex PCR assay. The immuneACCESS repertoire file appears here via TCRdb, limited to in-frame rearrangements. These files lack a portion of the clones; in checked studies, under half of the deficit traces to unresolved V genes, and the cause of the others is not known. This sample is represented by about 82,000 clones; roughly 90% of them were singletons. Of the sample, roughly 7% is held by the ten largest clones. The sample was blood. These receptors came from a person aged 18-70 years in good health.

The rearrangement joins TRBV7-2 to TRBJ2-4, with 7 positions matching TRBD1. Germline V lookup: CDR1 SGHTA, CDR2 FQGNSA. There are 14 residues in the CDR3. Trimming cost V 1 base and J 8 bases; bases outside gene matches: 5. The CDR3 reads CASSLDWDSDIQYF. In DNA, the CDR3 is TGTGCCAGCAGCTTAGACTGGGACAGCGACATTCAGTACTTC. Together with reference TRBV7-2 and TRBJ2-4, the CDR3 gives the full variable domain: GAGVSQSPSNKVTEKGKDVELRCDPISGHTALYWYRQSLGQGLEFLIYFQGNSAPDKSGLPSDRFSAERTGGSVSTLTIQRTQQEDSAVYLCASSLDWDSDIQYFGAGTRLSVL.

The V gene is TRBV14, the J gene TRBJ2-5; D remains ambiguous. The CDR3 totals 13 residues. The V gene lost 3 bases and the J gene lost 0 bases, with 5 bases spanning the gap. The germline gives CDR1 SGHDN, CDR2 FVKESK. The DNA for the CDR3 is TGTGCCAGCAGCCACGGCTACCAAGAGACCCAGTACTTC. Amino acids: CASSHGYQETQYF. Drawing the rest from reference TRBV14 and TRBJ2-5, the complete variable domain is EAGVTQFPSHSVIEKGQTVTLRCDPISGHDNLYWYRRVMGKEIKFLLHFVKESKQDESGMPNNRFLAERTGGTYSTLKVQPAELEDSGVYFCASSHGYQETQYFGPGTRLLVL.

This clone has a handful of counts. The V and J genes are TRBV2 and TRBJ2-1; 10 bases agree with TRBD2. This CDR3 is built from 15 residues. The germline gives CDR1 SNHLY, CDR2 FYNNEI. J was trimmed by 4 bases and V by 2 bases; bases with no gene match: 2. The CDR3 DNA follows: TGTGCCAGCAGTGAATTTAGCGGGGGGTACAATGAGCAGTTCTTC. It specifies CASSEFSGGYNEQFF.

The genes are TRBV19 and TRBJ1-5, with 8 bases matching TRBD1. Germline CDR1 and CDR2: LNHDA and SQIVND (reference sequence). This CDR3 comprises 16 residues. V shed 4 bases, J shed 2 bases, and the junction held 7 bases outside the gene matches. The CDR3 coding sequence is TGTGCCAGTAGTAGCACAGGGGGAGCCGGCAATCAGCCCCAGCATTTT. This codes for CASSSTGGAGNQPQHF.

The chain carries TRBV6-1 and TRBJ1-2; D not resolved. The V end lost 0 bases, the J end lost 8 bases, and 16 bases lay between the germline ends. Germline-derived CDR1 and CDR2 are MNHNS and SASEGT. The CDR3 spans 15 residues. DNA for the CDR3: TGTGCCAGCAGTGAAGCGGACGGGGTTGGTCGAGGCTACACCTTC. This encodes CASSEADGVGRGYTF.

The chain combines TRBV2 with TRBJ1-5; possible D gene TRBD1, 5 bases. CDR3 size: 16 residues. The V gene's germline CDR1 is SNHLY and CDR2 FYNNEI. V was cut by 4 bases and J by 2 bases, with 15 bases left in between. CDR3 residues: CASSARDPGGNQPQHF. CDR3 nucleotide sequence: TGTGCCAGCAGTGCCCGGGACCCCGGAGGCAATCAGCCCCAGCATTTT.

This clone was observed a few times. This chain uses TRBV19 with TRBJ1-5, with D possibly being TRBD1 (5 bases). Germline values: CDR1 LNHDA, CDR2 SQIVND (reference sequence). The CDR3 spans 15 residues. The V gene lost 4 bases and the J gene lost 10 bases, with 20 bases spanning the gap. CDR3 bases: TGTGCCAGTAGTACCACCTTGGGTGGGGGAAAACCCCAGCATTTT. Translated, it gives CASSTTLGGGKPQHF.

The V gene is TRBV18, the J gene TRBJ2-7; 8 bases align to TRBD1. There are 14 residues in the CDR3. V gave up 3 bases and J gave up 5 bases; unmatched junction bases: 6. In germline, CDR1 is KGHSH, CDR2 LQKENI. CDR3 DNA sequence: TGTGCCAGCTCACCGCCGACAGGGGAGGACGAGCAGTACTTC. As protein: CASSPPTGEDEQYF.

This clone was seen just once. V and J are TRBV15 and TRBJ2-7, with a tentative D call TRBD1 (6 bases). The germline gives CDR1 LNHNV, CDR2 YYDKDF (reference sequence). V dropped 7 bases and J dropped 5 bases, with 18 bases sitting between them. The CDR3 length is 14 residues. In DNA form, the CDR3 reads TGTGCCACCAACCCGGGGCAGGGGAAAAACGAGCAGTACTTC. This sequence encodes CATNPGQGKNEQYF. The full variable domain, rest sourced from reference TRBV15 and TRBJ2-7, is DAMVIQNPRYQVTQFGKPVTLSCSQTLNHNVMYWYQQKSSQAPKLLFHYYDKDFNNEADTPDNFQSRRPNTSFCFLDIRSPGLGDTAMYLCATNPGQGKNEQYFGPGTRLTVT.

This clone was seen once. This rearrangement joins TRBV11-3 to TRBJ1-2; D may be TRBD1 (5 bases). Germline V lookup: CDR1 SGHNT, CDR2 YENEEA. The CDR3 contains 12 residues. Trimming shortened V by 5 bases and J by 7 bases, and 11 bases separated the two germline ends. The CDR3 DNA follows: TGTGCCAGCAGCCAAAACGGGGGTGGCTACACCTTC. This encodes CASSQNGGGYTF.

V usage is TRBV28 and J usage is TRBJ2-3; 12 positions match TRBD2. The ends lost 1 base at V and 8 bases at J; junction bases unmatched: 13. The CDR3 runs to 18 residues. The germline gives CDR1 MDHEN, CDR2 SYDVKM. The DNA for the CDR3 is TGTGCCAGCAGTTTATCGGTACTAGCGGGAGGAGGGGAGGGTACGCAGTATTTT. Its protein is CASSLSVLAGGGEGTQYF.

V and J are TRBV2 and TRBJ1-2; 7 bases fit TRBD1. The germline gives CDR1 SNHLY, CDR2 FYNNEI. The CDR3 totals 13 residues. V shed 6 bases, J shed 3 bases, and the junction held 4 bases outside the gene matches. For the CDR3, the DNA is TGTGCCAGCAGCGGACAGGCCGACTATGGCTACACCTTC. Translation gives CASSGQADYGYTF.

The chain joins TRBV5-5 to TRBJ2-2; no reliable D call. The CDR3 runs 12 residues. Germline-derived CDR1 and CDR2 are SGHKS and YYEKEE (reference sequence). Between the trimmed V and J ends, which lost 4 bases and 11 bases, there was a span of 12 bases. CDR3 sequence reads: CASSEPVGELFF. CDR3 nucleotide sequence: TGTGCCAGCAGCGAACCGGTAGGCGAGCTGTTTTTT.

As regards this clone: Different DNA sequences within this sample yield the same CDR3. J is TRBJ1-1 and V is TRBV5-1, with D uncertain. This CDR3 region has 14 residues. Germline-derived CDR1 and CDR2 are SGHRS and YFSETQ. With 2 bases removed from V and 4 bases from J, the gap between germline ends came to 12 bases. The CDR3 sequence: CASSFGTGGTEAFF. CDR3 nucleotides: TGCGCCAGCAGCTTCGGAACCGGAGGCACTGAAGCTTTCTTT. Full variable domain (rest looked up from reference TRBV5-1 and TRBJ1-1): KAGVTQTPRYLIKTRGQQVTLSCSPISGHRSVSWYQQTPGQGLQFLFEYFSETQRNKGNFPGRFSGRQFSNSRSEMNVSTLELGDSALYLCASSFGTGGTEAFFGQGTRLTVV.

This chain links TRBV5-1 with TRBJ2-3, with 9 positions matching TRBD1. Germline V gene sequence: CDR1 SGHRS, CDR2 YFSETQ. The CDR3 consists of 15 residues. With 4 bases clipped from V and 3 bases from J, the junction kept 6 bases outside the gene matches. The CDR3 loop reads CASSAGTGLTDTQYF. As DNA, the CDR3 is TGCGCCAGCAGCGCCGGGACAGGGTTGACAGATACGCAGTATTTT.

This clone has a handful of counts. Written as DNA, the CDR3 is TGTGCCAGTAGCCAGGACAGGGGCAATCAGCCCCAGCATTTT. Translation: CASSQDRGNQPQHF. The J gene is TRBJ1-5, the V gene TRBV19, with 8 nucleotides matching TRBD1. Germline V gives CDR1 LNHDA, CDR2 SQIVND (reference sequence). The CDR3 covers 14 residues. The J segment lost 2 bases and the V segment lost 6 bases, leaving 3 bases of the junction unmatched.

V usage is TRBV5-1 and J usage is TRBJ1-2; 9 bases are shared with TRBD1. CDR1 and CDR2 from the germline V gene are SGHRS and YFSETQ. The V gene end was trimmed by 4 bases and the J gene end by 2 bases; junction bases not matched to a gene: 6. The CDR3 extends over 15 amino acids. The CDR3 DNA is TGCGCCAGCAGCGCTTCCGGGACAGGGAACTATGGCTACACCTTC. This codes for CASSASGTGNYGYTF.

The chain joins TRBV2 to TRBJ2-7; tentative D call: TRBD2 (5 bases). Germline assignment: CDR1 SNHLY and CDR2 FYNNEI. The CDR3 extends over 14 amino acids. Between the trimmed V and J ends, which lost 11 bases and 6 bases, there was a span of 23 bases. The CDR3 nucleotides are TGTGCCTCCCGGGGTGGCAGTCGGACGGCCGAGCAGTACTTC. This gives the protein CASRGGSRTAEQYF.